This record looks at one TCR beta chain sequence and its context. The data derive from a study of T-cell reconstitution after alpha-beta-depleted transplantation in children. The TCRbeta library was prepared with unique molecular identifiers. A single record per CDR3 protein comes from TCRdb applying MiXCR to the PCR reads. The sample has around 400,000 distinct CDR3 sequences; roughly 20% are singletons. The source was PBMCs from the stem cell graft donor, collected from the stem cell graft. The sequence came from a human donor who donated a stem cell graft to a child with acute myeloid leukemia.

The CDR3 protein is CASSEAGKDGYTF. The CDR3 DNA is TGTGCCAGCAGTGAGGCAGGGAAGGATGGCTACACCTTC. J is TRBJ1-2 and V is TRBV25-1, with D perhaps matching TRBD1 (5 bases). From germline, CDR1 is MGHDK and CDR2 SYGVNS. The length of the CDR3 is 13 residues. Trimming shortened V by 3 bases and J by 6 bases, and 11 bases separated the two germline ends.